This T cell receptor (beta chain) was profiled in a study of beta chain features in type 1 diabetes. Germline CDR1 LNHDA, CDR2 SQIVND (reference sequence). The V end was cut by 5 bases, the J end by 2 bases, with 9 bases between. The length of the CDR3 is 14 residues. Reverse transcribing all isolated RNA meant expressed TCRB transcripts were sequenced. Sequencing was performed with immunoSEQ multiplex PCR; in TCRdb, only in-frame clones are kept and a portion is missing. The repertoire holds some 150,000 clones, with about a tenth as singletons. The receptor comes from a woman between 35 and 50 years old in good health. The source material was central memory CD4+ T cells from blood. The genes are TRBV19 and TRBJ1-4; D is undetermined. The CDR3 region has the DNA TGTGCCAGTAGTGTAACGCGCACTAATGAAAAACTGTTTTTT. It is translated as CASSVTRTNEKLFF.